One sample yielded the 28 T cell receptor beta chains listed below, sequenced in a study of blood T cell repertoires in COVID-19. Sequencing was performed with immunoSEQ multiplex PCR; in TCRdb, only in-frame clones are kept and a portion is missing. The data show 110,000 or so clones, around 85% seen once. Sequenced sample: peripheral blood. All receptors derive from a woman between 55 and 75 years old with COVID-19, enrolled during active disease.

This clone was found once. The gene calls are TRBV6-5 and TRBJ2-1, with TRBD1 matching 8 bases. After removal of 6 bases from V and 1 base from J, the junction contained 5 bases not matched to a gene. Germline V gene sequence: CDR1 MNHEY, CDR2 SVGAGI. The CDR3 is 15 amino acids. The CDR3 loop is CASSRTGGSYNEQFF. CDR3 nucleotide sequence: TGTGCCAGCAGCCGAACAGGGGGGTCCTACAATGAGCAGTTCTTC.

J is TRBJ2-6 and V is TRBV7-2, with a possible D match to TRBD1 (5 bases). The V end was cut by 1 base, the J end by 2 bases, with 9 bases between. There are 16 residues in the CDR3. Looked up from germline, CDR1 is SGHTA and CDR2 is FQGNSA. The CDR3: CASSLESGTGANVLTF. The CDR3 nucleotides read TGTGCCAGCAGCTTAGAGTCAGGGACTGGGGCCAACGTCCTGACTTTC.

The rearrangement joins TRBV6-2 or TRBV6-3 to TRBJ1-4; 8 bases match TRBD1. The germline CDR1 and CDR2 sequences are MNHEY and SVGEGT. The CDR3 is 20 amino acids. The V gene end was trimmed by 6 bases and the J gene end by 0 bases; junction bases not matched to a gene: 18. CDR3 sequence reads: CASSLNPLDRDPATNEKLFF. The CDR3 nucleotides read TGTGCCAGCAGCTTAAACCCTTTGGACAGGGATCCTGCAACTAATGAAAAACTGTTTTTT.

Written as DNA, the CDR3 is TGCAGCGTTGGAATTATCCGGGACAGGGATACCGGGGAGCTGTTTTTT. It translates to CSVGIIRDRDTGELFF. V usage is TRBV29-1 and J usage is TRBJ2-2, with TRBD1 identical over 9 bases. The CDR3 loop spans 16 amino acids. V was clipped by 4 bases and J by 5 bases; unmatched bases: 11. Germline V gene sequence: CDR1 SQVTM, CDR2 ANQGSEA.

This clone was observed a single time. The genes are TRBV7-8 and TRBJ2-3, with TRBD2 as a possible D gene (6 bases). CDR3 length equals 16 residues. The ends were cut back, 1 base at V and 2 bases at J, with 13 bases in the middle. Germline loops: CDR1 SGHVS, CDR2 FQNEAQ. CDR3 DNA: TGTGCCAGCAGCTTAGTAACGGGACTCTCCACAGATACGCAGTATTTT. Translating gives CASSLVTGLSTDTQYF.

In this sample, this clone turned up once. The CDR3 nucleotides are TGTGCCTGGAGCCCCGACAGGGACAATGAGCAGTTCTTC. Translated, it gives CAWSPDRDNEQFF. V is TRBV30 and J is TRBJ2-1, with 7 bases that match TRBD1. There are 13 residues in the CDR3. Germline assignment: CDR1 GTSNPN and CDR2 SVGIG (reference sequence). J lost 5 bases, V lost 3 bases, and 4 bases had no gene match.

The genes are TRBV10-3 and TRBJ1-4; possibly TRBD1 for D (5 bases). Germline V lookup: CDR1 ENHRY, CDR2 SYGVKD. The CDR3 runs 16 residues. With 2 bases removed from V and 5 bases from J, the gap between germline ends came to 15 bases. The CDR3 nucleotides are TGTGCCATCAGTGAGGGTAAGCGACAGCCGAATGAAAAACTGTTTTTT. Translating it yields CAISEGKRQPNEKLFF.

This clone was counted only a few times. The rearrangement joins TRBV29-1 to TRBJ2-3, with 13 bases matching TRBD2. The CDR3 contains 15 residues. Germline lookup yields CDR1 SQVTM and CDR2 ANQGSEA. The ends lost 2 bases at V and 4 bases at J; junction bases unmatched: 3. Here the CDR3 DNA reads TGCAGCGTTGAACCGGGGACTAGCGGGGCAGATACGCAGTATTTT. It translates to CSVEPGTSGADTQYF.

The gene calls are TRBV15 and TRBJ1-1; 7 bases map to TRBD1. The CDR3 length is 14 residues. The germline gives CDR1 LNHNV, CDR2 YYDKDF (reference sequence). With V trimmed by 0 bases and J by 6 bases, 4 bases remained unmatched. The CDR3 protein is CATSRDWQGAEAFF. The CDR3 coding sequence is TGTGCCACCAGCAGAGATTGGCAGGGGGCTGAAGCTTTCTTT.

This clone was picked up many times. The chain joins TRBV3-1 (or the pseudogene TRBV3-2) to TRBJ2-5, with 8 bases aligning to TRBD2. The V gene end was trimmed by 2 bases and the J gene end by 5 bases; junction bases not matched to a gene: 13. CDR1 is LGHDT and CDR2 is YNNKEL in the germline V gene (reference sequence). The length of the CDR3 is 17 residues. The CDR3, as DNA: TGTGCCAGCAGCCAAAACGCGGGGGGTGAGGCAGGTGAGACCCAGTACTTC. Amino acid sequence: CASSQNAGGEAGETQYF.

This rearrangement joins TRBV7-9 to TRBJ2-2, with a tentative D call TRBD1 (5 bases). CDR1 and CDR2 (germline): SEHNR, FQNEAQ (reference sequence). The CDR3 contains 15 residues. V dropped 3 bases and J dropped 0 bases, with 8 bases sitting between them. CDR3 in amino acids: CASSFSGSNTGELFF. CDR3 nucleotide sequence: TGTGCCAGCAGCTTCTCAGGGTCGAACACCGGGGAGCTGTTTTTT.

The CDR3 sequence is CASSNTGRDGYTF. CDR3 nucleotide sequence: TGCGCCAGCAGCAACACAGGGAGAGATGGCTACACCTTC. The rearrangement joins TRBV5-1 to TRBJ1-2, with D possibly TRBD1 on 6 matching bases. The V end lost 4 bases, the J end lost 6 bases, and 13 bases lay between the germline ends. The CDR3 spans 13 residues. From germline, CDR1 is SGHRS and CDR2 YFSETQ. Supplemented by reference TRBV5-1 and TRBJ1-2, the full variable domain reads KAGVTQTPRYLIKTRGQQVTLSCSPISGHRSVSWYQQTPGQGLQFLFEYFSETQRNKGNFPGRFSGRQFSNSRSEMNVSTLELGDSALYLCASSNTGRDGYTFGSGTRLTVV.

The chain uses TRBV11-2 and TRBJ1-4; 7 nucleotides align to TRBD1. Trimming at V came to 3 bases and at J to 0 bases, leaving 7 bases not matched to a gene. Germline V lookup: CDR1 SGHAT, CDR2 FQNNGV. This CDR3 spans 17 amino acids. CDR3 region: CASSLTGTVSTNEKLFF. CDR3 bases: TGTGCCAGCAGCTTGACCGGGACAGTCTCAACTAATGAAAAACTGTTTTTT.

The chain has TRBV5-1 and TRBJ1-2, with TRBD1 matching over 7 bases. With 5 bases clipped from V and 4 bases from J, the junction kept 5 bases outside the gene matches. Germline V gene sequence: CDR1 SGHRS, CDR2 YFSETQ. This CDR3 comprises 13 residues. The CDR3 DNA reads as TGCGCCAGCAGACCGGGACAGATCTATGGCTACACCTTC. Translating it yields CASRPGQIYGYTF.

The chain recombines TRBV15 with TRBJ1-3; D is unclear. This CDR3 has 12 residues. V lost 0 bases to trimming and J lost 7 bases, with 4 bases between them. Germline loops: CDR1 LNHNV, CDR2 YYDKDF (reference sequence). The CDR3 here is CATSREHNTIYF. The CDR3 bases are TGTGCCACCAGCAGAGAACACAACACCATATATTTT. Looking up the rest from reference TRBV15 and TRBJ1-3 gives the full variable domain: DAMVIQNPRYQVTQFGKPVTLSCSQTLNHNVMYWYQQKSSQAPKLLFHYYDKDFNNEADTPDNFQSRRPNTSFCFLDIRSPGLGDTAMYLCATSREHNTIYFGEGSWLTVV.

The CDR3 coding sequence is TGTGCCAGCAGCCCCACGCCGGGGAACAGGGGGCTAGGGGGCTACACCTTC. Translation: CASSPTPGNRGLGGYTF. The chain is built from TRBV4-2 and TRBJ1-2, with 9 nucleotides matching TRBD1. V gave up 4 bases and J gave up 8 bases; unmatched junction bases: 17. The germline V gene encodes CDR1 LGHNA and CDR2 YNFKEQ. The CDR3 length is 17 residues.

The chain has TRBV9 and TRBJ2-2; a weak D match, TRBD1 (7 bases). V was trimmed by 2 bases and J by 5 bases, leaving 13 bases between them. The CDR3 has 15 residues. Per germline, CDR1 SGDLS and CDR2 YYNGEE. The CDR3 DNA reads TGTGCCAGCAGCGTGGCAGGGGGGCCTACCGGGGAGCTGTTTTTT. It yields the protein CASSVAGGPTGELFF.

The V call is TRBV2, the J call TRBJ1-6; D remains ambiguous. The ends were cut back, 8 bases at V and 2 bases at J, with 7 bases in the middle. Germline assignment: CDR1 SNHLY and CDR2 FYNNEI. The length of the CDR3 is 13 residues. DNA of the CDR3: TGTGCCAGCGCGATAACCTATAATTCACCCCTCCACTTT. Translating gives CASAITYNSPLHF.

V usage is TRBV3-1 (or the pseudogene TRBV3-2) and J usage is TRBJ2-3; TRBD1 matches 8 bases. CDR3 length equals 16 residues. With 9 bases clipped from V and 4 bases from J, the junction kept 15 bases outside the gene matches. Germline assignment: CDR1 LGHDT and CDR2 YNNKEL (reference sequence). CDR3 sequence reads: CASSLLTGAGADTQYF. CDR3 in DNA: TGTGCCAGTTCCCTCTTGACAGGGGCGGGCGCAGATACGCAGTATTTT.

This rearrangement joins TRBV6-5 to TRBJ2-5; D may be TRBD2 (6 bases). This CDR3 has 14 residues. With 5 bases removed from V and 9 bases from J, the gap between germline ends came to 19 bases. Germline lookup yields CDR1 MNHEY and CDR2 SVGAGI. The CDR3 DNA reads TGTGCCAGCAGTCCGACTAGTCCCGAGGGGTCCCAGTACTTC. It is translated as CASSPTSPEGSQYF.

This chain connects TRBV2 to TRBJ1-5, with 9 bases fitting TRBD1. V shed 6 bases, J shed 3 bases, and the junction held 6 bases outside the gene matches. Germline V gene lookup returns CDR1 SNHLY and CDR2 FYNNEI. This CDR3 has 15 amino acids. This CDR3 is CASREDRGHNQPQHF. DNA for the CDR3: TGTGCCAGCAGGGAGGACAGGGGACACAATCAGCCCCAGCATTTT.

The chain recombines TRBV5-1 with TRBJ2-3, with TRBD1 identical over 8 bases. CDR1 SGHRS and CDR2 YFSETQ come from the germline V gene. The V and J ends lost 3 bases and 3 bases, in that order; junction bases with no gene match: 9. The CDR3 totals 16 residues. CDR3 in amino acids: CASSSPNRQGTDTQYF. As DNA, the CDR3 is TGCGCCAGCAGCTCACCAAATCGACAGGGGACAGATACGCAGTATTTT.

V gene TRBV7-9 combines with J gene TRBJ1-1; tentative D call: TRBD1 (6 bases). Germline V CDR1 and CDR2: SEHNR, FQNEAQ (reference sequence). This CDR3 is built from 16 residues. V was shortened by 2 bases and J by 4 bases, with 17 bases between the two germline ends. In nucleotides, the CDR3 is TGTGCCAGCAGCTTACCCCACAGGGTCCTGGGCACTGAAGCTTTCTTT. Translated, it gives CASSLPHRVLGTEAFF.

This clone was counted once. The rearrangement joins TRBV9 to TRBJ1-4, with 7 bases that match TRBD1. This CDR3 is built from 16 residues. The ends lost 0 bases at V and 4 bases at J; junction bases unmatched: 6. The germline CDR1 and CDR2 sequences are SGDLS and YYNGEE. The CDR3 sequence is CASSVAGGGSNEKLFF. CDR3 in DNA: TGTGCCAGCAGCGTAGCTGGAGGGGGCAGTAATGAAAAACTGTTTTTT.

This chain links TRBV15 with TRBJ1-5; D might be TRBD1 (6 bases). In germline, CDR1 is LNHNV, CDR2 YYDKDF (reference sequence). The ends were cut back, 0 bases at V and 2 bases at J, with 14 bases in the middle. This CDR3 is built from 17 residues. The CDR3 reads CATSRDGHRVGNQPQHF. As DNA, the CDR3 is TGTGCCACCAGCAGAGATGGCCACAGGGTCGGCAATCAGCCCCAGCATTTT.

The chain couples TRBV16 to TRBJ1-4, with a tentative D call TRBD1 (5 bases). V gave up 3 bases and J gave up 4 bases, with 24 bases separating them. The germline gives CDR1 KGHSY, CDR2 FQNENV. CDR3 length: 19 amino acids. CDR3 DNA: TGTGCCAGCAGCCAGACCCCGGGACGCCTTGGGGGAGGTAATGAAAAACTGTTTTTT. This encodes CASSQTPGRLGGGNEKLFF.

With regard to this clone: Sequence at one end of the junction differs from germline and may be a read error. This sequence joins TRBV19 and TRBJ1-2, with TRBD1 as a possible D gene (6 bases). From germline, CDR1 is LNHDA and CDR2 SQIVND (reference sequence). This CDR3 comprises 15 residues. CDR3 residues: CASSLDGQRLYGYTF. DNA of the CDR3: TGTGCCAGTAGTCTAGACGGACAGAGACTATATGGCTACACCTTC.

This chain uses TRBV5-1 with TRBJ1-1; TRBD1 matches at 7 bases. The J segment lost 3 bases and the V segment lost 4 bases, leaving 9 bases of the junction unmatched. The CDR3 is made up of 15 amino acids. Per germline, CDR1 SGHRS and CDR2 YFSETQ. The CDR3 coding sequence is TGCGCCAGCAGCGGACAGGTAACGGGGGACACTGAAGCTTTCTTT. This sequence encodes CASSGQVTGDTEAFF.